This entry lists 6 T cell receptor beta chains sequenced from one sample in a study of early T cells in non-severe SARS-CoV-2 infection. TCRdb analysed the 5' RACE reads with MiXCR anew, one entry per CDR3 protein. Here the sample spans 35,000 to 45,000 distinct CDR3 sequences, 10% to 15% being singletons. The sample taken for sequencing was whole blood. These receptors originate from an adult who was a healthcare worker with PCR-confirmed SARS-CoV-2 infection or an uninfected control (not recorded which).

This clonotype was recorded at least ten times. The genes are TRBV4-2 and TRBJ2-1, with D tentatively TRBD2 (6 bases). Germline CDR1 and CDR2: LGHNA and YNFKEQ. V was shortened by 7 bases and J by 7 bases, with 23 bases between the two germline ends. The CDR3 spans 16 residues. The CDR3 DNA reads TGTGCCAGCACCTCCCTGGAGGGTCCGGAGGGGAATGAGCAGTTCTTC. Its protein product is CASTSLEGPEGNEQFF.

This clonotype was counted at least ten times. CDR3 bases: TGCGCCAGCAGCCAAGCCCTCCAAGATACGCAGTATTTT. Protein product: CASSQALQDTQYF. This sequence joins TRBV4-1 and TRBJ2-3; D call uncertain. CDR1 is MGHRA, CDR2 YSYEKL, per germline. V gave up 1 base and J gave up 5 bases, with 7 bases separating them. CDR3 length: 13 amino acids.

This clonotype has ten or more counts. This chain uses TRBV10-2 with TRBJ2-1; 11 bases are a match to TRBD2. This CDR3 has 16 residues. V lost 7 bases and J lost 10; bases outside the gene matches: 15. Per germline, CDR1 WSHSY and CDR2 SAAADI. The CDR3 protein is CASTFDSGRAIVEQFF. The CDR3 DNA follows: TGCGCCAGCACTTTTGATAGCGGGAGGGCCATAGTGGAGCAGTTCTTC.

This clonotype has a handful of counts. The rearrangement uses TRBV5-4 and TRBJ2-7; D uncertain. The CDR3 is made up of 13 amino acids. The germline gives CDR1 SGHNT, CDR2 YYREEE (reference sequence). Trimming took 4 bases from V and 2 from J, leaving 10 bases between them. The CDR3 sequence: CASSRDITYEQYF. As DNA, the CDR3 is TGTGCCAGCAGCCGCGACATTACCTACGAGCAGTACTTC.

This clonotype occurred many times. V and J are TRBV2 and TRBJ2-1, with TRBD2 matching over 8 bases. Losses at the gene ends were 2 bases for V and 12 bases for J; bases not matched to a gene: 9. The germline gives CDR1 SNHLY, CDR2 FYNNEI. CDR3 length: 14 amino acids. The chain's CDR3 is CASSERSGGTAQFF. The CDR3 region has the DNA TGTGCCAGCAGTGAACGGAGCGGGGGAACTGCGCAGTTCTTC.

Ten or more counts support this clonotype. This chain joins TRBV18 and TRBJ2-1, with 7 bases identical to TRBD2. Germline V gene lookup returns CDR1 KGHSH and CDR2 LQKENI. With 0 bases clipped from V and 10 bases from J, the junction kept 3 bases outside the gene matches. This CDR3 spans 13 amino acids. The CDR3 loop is CASSPPGAGEQFF. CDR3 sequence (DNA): TGTGCCAGCTCACCACCGGGAGCGGGAGAGCAGTTCTTC.